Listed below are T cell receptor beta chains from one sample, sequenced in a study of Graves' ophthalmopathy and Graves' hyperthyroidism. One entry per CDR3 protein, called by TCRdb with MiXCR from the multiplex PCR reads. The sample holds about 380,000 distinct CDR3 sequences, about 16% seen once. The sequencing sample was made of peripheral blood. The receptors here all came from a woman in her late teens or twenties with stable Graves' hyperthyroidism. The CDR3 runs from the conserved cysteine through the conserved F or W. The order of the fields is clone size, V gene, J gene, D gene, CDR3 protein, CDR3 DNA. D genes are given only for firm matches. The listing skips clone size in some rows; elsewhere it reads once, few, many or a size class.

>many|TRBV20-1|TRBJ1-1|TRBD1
CSASSSRQGNTEAFF
TGCAGTGCTAGCTCCAGCCGACAGGGCAACACTGAAGCTTTCTTT
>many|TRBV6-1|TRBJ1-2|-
CATRLGVYTF
TGTGCCACCAGATTAGGGGTCTACACCTTC
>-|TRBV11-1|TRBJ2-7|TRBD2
CASSPTSGRASFEQYF
TGTGCCAGCAGTCCTACTAGCGGGAGGGCCAGTTTCGAGCAGTACTTC
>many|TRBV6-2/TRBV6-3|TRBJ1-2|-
CASNLPLKGDGYTF
TGTGCCAGCAACCTCCCCCTAAAAGGGGATGGCTACACCTTC
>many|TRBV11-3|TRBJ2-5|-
CASSLGLWGRGQVTQYF
TGTGCCAGCAGCTTAGGGCTTTGGGGCAGGGGACAAGTGACCCAGTACTTC
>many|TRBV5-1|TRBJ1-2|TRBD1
CASSLGQGASNGYTF
TGCGCCAGCAGCTTGGGACAGGGGGCTTCTAATGGCTACACCTTC
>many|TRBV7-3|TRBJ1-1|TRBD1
CASSQQGAATEAFF
TGTGCCAGCAGCCAACAGGGGGCCGCTACTGAAGCTTTCTTT
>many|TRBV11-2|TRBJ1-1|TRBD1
CASSLVIWTGSYTEAFF
TGTGCCAGCAGCTTAGTGATATGGACAGGGTCTTACACTGAAGCTTTCTTT
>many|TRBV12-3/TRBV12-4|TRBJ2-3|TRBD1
CASSGQGTDTQYF
TGTGCCAGCAGCGGACAGGGCACAGATACGCAGTATTTT
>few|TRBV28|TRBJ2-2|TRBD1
CASSLDRGGTGELFF
TGTGCCAGCAGTTTGGACAGGGGCGGAACCGGGGAGCTGTTTTTT
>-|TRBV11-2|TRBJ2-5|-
CASSTPKETQYF
TGTGCCAGCAGCACCCCAAAAGAGACCCAGTACTTC
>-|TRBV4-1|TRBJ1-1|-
CASSQVGRGKLIEAFF
TGCGCCAGCAGCCAAGTGGGCAGGGGCAAGTTAATTGAAGCTTTCTTT
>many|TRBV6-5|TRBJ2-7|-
CASSYSKSGRQSEQYF
TGTGCCAGCAGTTACTCGAAGAGTGGGCGACAGTCCGAGCAGTACTTC
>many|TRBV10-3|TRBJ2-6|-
CASSPGTRLNVLTF
TGTGCCTCCAGCCCCGGAACGCGTCTCAACGTCCTGACTTTC
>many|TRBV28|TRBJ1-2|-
CASSYGGGGPNYGYTF
TGTGCCAGCAGTTATGGCGGGGGCGGACCTAACTATGGCTACACCTTC
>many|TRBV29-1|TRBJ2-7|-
CSVAELYEQYF
TGCAGCGTTGCGGAACTCTACGAGCAGTACTTC
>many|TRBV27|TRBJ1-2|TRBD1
CASSSAGQQANYGYTF
TGTGCCAGCAGTTCAGCGGGACAGCAAGCTAACTATGGCTACACCTTC
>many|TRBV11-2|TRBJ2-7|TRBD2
CASSLDYPGGREQYF
TGTGCCAGCAGCTTAGATTACCCGGGGGGGCGCGAGCAGTACTTC
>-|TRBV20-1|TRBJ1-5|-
CSAKGEGLDQPQHF
TGCAGTGCAAAGGGGGAGGGTCTCGATCAGCCCCAGCATTTT
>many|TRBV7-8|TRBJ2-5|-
CASSGTRTLQETQYF
TGTGCCAGCAGCGGAACAAGGACACTCCAAGAGACCCAGTACTTC
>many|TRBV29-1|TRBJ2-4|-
CSGGTERAWAKNIQYF
TGCAGCGGGGGGACGGAGAGGGCGTGGGCCAAAAACATTCAGTACTTC
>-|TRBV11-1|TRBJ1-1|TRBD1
CASSLRGGTGSTEAFF
TGTGCCAGCAGCTTACGGGGAGGGACAGGGAGCACTGAAGCTTTCTTT
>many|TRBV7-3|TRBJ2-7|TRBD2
CASSLQAGESYEQYF
TGTGCCAGCAGCTTACAGGCGGGGGAGAGCTACGAGCAGTACTTC
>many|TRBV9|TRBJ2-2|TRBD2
CASRRTSGPTGELFF
TGTGCCAGCAGAAGGACTAGCGGACCCACCGGGGAGCTGTTTTTT
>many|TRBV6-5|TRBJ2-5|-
CASSYPSGQGETQYF
TGTGCCAGCAGTTACCCTAGTGGGCAGGGAGAGACCCAGTACTTC
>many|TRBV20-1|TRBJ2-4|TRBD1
CSARLTGTTKNIQYF
TGCAGTGCTAGATTGACAGGGACCACCAAAAACATTCAGTACTTC
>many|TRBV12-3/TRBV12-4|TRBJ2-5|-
CASSYQGTLEETQYF
TGTGCCAGCAGTTATCAGGGAACCCTGGAAGAGACCCAGTACTTC
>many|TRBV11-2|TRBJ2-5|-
CASSLQETQYF
TGTGCCAGCAGCTTACAAGAGACCCAGTACTTC
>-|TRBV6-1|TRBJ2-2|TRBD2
CASIFSGGGGELFF
TGTGCCAGCATCTTTAGCGGGGGTGGAGGGGAGCTGTTTTTT
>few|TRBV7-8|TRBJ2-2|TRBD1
CASSSGDRNTGELFF
TGTGCCAGCAGCTCCGGGGACAGGAACACCGGGGAGCTGTTTTTT
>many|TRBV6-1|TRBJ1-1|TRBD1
CASSGPHRGPNTEAFF
TGTGCCAGCAGTGGCCCACACAGGGGTCCGAACACTGAAGCTTTCTTT
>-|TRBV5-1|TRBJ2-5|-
CASSLAGVGETQYF
TGCGCCAGCAGCTTGGCGGGGGTAGGAGAGACCCAGTACTTC
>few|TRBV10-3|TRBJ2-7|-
CAISDPINYGQYF
TGTGCCATCAGTGATCCTATAAACTACGGGCAGTACTTC
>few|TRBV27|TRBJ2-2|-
CASSIKVTGELFF
TGTGCCAGCAGTATCAAAGTAACCGGGGAGCTGTTTTTT
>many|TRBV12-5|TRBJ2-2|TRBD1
CASGRDRRPAGELFF
TGTGCTAGTGGCCGGGACAGGAGGCCGGCCGGGGAGCTGTTTTTT
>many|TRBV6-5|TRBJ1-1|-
CASSYSAGPGGTEAFF
TGTGCCAGCAGTTACTCTGCAGGGCCCGGGGGGACTGAAGCTTTCTTT
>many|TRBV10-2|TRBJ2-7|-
CASSGGQGDSYEQYF
TGCGCCAGCAGTGGTGGGCAGGGAGACTCCTACGAGCAGTACTTC
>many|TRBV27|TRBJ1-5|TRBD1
CASRTGPLGQPQHF
TGTGCCAGCAGGACAGGGCCTCTAGGTCAGCCCCAGCATTTT
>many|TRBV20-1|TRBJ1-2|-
CSARDLDGRGSYTF
TGCAGTGCTAGAGATCTCGACGGCCGGGGGAGCTACACCTTC
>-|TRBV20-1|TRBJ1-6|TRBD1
CSALIPDRANNSPLHF
TGCAGTGCTCTAATCCCGGACAGGGCCAATAATTCACCCCTCCACTTT
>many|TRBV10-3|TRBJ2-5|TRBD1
CAISEAPPGQGMETQYF
TGTGCCATCAGTGAGGCCCCCCCGGGACAGGGGATGGAGACCCAGTACTTC
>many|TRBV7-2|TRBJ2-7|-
CASSPGDYEQYF
TGTGCCAGCAGCCCAGGCGACTACGAGCAGTACTTC
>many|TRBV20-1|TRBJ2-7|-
CSARIMGRTYEQYF
TGCAGTGCTAGGATAATGGGCAGAACCTACGAGCAGTACTTC
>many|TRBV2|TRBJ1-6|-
CASPNSPNSPLHF
TGTGCCTCTCCCAACAGTCCGAATTCACCCCTCCACTTT
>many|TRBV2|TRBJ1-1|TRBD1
CASSPRTGTEAFF
TGTGCCAGCAGTCCCCGGACAGGCACTGAAGCTTTCTTT
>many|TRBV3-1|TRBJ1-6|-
CASSQTLDSPLHF
TGTGCCAGCAGCCAAACCCTAGATTCACCCCTCCACTTT
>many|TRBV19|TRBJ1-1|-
CASKWGTEAFF
TGTGCCAGTAAATGGGGGACTGAAGCTTTCTTT
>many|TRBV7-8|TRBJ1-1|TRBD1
CASSRPGTGPTEAFF
TGTGCCAGCAGCAGACCCGGGACAGGGCCCACTGAAGCTTTCTTT
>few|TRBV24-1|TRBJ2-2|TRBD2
CATGGLAGANTGELFF
TGTGCCACCGGAGGACTAGCGGGGGCGAACACCGGGGAGCTGTTTTTT